Here is one T cell receptor beta chain with its context. The ends were cut back, 1 base at V and 0 bases at J, with 7 bases in the middle. CDR1 is LGHNA and CDR2 is YSLEER in the germline V gene. The CDR3 is made up of 14 amino acids. Clones were sequenced by immunoSEQ multiplex PCR, and TCRdb holds only the in-frame ones, with some missing. The sample shows about 150,000 clones, roughly 94% of them seen only once. This sample was taken from a study of control samples from healthy donors and cancer patients. The genes are TRBV4-3 and TRBJ2-7, with D hard to call. This TCR came from a man aged 35-49 years in good health. Input material: blood. CDR3 in amino acids: CASSQGPVSYEQYF. CDR3 nucleotides: TGCGCCAGCAGCCAAGGCCCAGTCTCCTACGAGCAGTACTTC.